This TCR beta chain emerged from a study of T cells in women clearing cervical HPV infection. The CDR3 has 15 residues. V trimming: 3 bases; J trimming: 3 bases; junction bases outside the gene matches: 6. Germline V gene sequence: CDR1 MNHNS, CDR2 SASEGT. Average input was around 1,100 ng genomic DNA for immunoSEQ TCR beta CDR3 amplification. The repertoire was sequenced with immunoSEQ multiplex PCR; TCRdb's copy has only in-frame clones and lacks some. There are about 41,000 clones in the sample, with less than 8.5% held by the top ten. The study's findings and limits: Combining TCR richness with V gene abundances gave approximately 0.8 AUC. CIN3+ cases had significantly higher TCR repertoire richness than controls, but evenness did not differ.

A note on this clone: What it binds is not known. The sequenced fragment ends 3 residues before the CDR3 boundary, so the rest is inferred from the germline J gene.

All donors had a single incident cervical HPV16 infection, not prevalent. This rearrangement joins TRBV6-1 to TRBJ2-7; 9 nucleotides agree with TRBD2. This TCR derives from a woman between 18 and 75 years old with a cervical HPV16 infection that either progressed to CIN3+ or cleared (not recorded which). Sequenced sample: blood buffy coat. The chain's CDR3 is CASSERTSVNYEQYF. The CDR3 DNA, read in part, is TGTGCCAGCAGTGAGAGGACTAGCGTAAACTACGAG.